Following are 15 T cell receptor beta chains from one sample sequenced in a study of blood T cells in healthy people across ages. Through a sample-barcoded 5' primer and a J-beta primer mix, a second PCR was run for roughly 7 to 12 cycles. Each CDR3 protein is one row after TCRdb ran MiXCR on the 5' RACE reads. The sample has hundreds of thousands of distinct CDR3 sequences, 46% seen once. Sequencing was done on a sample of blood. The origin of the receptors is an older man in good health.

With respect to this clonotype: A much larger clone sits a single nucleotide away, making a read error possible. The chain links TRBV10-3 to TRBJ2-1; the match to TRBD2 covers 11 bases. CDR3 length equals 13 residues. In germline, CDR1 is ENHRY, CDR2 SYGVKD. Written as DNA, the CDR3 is TGTGTCACAAAACTAGCGGGAGAGAATGAGCAGTTCTTC. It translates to CVTKLAGENEQFF.

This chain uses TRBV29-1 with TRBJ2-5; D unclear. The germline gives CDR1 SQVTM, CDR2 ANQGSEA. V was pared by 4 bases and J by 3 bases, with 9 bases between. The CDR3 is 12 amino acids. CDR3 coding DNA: TGCAGCGTTGGTCAGGATAAAGAGACCCAGTACTTC. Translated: CSVGQDKETQYF.

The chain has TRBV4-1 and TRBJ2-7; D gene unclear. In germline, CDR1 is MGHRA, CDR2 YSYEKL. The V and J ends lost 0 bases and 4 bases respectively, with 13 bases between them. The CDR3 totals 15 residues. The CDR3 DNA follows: TGCGCCAGCAGCCAAGATCCGGTGTACGCTTACGAGCAGTACTTC. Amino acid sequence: CASSQDPVYAYEQYF.

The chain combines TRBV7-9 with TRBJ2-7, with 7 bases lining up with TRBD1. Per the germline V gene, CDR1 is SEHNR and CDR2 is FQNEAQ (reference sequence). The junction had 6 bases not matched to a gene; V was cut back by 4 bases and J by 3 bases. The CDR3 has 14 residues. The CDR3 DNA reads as TGTGCCAGCAGCTCCCCCGACAGGGACTACGAGCAGTACTTC. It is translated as CASSSPDRDYEQYF. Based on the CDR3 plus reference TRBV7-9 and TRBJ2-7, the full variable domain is DTGVSQNPRHKITKRGQNVTFRCDPISEHNRLYWYRQTLGQGPEFLTYFQNEAQLEKSRLLSDRFSAERPKGSFSTLEIQRTEQGDSAMYLCASSSPDRDYEQYFGPGTRLTVT.

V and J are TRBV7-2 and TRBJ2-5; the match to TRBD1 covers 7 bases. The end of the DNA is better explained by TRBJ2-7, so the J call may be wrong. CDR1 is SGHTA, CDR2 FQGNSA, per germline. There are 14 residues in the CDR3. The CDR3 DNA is TGTGCCAGCAGCCCGGTCGGGACAGCCAGCGAGCAGTACTTC. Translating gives CASSPVGTASEQYF.

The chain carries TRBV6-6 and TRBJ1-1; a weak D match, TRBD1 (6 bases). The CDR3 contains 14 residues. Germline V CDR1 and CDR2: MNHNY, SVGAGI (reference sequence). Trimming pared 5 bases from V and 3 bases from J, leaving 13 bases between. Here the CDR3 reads CASSGAQGDTEAFF. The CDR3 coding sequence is TGTGCCAGCAGTGGGGCACAGGGAGACACTGAAGCTTTCTTT.

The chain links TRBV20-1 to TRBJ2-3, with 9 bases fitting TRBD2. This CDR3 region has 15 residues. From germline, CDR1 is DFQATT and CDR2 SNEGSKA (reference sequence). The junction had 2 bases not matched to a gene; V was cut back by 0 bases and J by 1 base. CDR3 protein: CSARDASGGTDTQYF. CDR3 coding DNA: TGCAGTGCTAGAGACGCTAGCGGGGGCACAGATACGCAGTATTTT.

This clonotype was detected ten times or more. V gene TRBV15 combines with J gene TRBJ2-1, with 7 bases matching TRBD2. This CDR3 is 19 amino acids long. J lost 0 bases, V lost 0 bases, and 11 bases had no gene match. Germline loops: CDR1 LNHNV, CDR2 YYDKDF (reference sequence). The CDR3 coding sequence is TGTGCCACCAGCAGAGATATAGGGAGGGCCGGGAGCTCCTACAATGAGCAGTTCTTC. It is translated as CATSRDIGRAGSSYNEQFF.

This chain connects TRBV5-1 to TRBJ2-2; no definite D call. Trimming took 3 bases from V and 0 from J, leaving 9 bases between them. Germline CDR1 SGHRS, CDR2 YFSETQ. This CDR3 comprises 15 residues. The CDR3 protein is CASSSTYSNTGELFF. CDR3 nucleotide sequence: TGCGCCAGCAGCTCCACCTACTCGAACACCGGGGAGCTGTTTTTT.

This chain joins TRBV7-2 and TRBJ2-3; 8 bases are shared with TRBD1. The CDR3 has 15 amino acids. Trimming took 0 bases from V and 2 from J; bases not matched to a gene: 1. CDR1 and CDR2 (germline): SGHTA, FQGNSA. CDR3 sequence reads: CASSLAGQATDTQYF. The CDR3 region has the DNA TGTGCCAGCAGCTTAGCGGGACAGGCCACAGATACGCAGTATTTT.

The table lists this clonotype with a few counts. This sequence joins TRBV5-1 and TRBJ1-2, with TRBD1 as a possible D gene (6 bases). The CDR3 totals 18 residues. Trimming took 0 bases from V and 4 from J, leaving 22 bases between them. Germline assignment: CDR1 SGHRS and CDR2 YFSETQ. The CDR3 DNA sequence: TGCGCCAGCAGCTTGGCATCGGACAGCGACCAAAAGCCCTATGGCTACACCTTC. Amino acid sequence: CASSLASDSDQKPYGYTF.

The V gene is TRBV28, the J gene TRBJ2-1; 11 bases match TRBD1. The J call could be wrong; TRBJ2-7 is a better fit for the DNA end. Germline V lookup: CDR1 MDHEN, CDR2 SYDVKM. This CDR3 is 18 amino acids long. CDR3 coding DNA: TGTGCCAGCAGTACCGGACAGGGGGCGAGGGTTTTCTACAATGAGCAGTACTTC. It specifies CASSTGQGARVFYNEQYF.

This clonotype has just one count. The CDR3 protein is CATSDSGFEQGVGGELFF. In DNA, the CDR3 is TGTGCCACCAGTGATTCGGGGTTTGAACAGGGGGTCGGCGGGGAGCTGTTTTTT. The chain recombines TRBV24-1 with TRBJ2-2, with 8 positions matching TRBD1. The CDR3 totals 18 residues. The V gene's germline CDR1 is KGHDR and CDR2 SFDVKD. V shed 2 bases and J 7 bases; nucleotides not matched to a gene: 14.

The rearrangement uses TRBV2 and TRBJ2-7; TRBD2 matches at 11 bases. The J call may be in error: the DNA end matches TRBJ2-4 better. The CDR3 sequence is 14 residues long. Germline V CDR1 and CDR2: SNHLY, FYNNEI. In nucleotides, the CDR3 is TGTGCCAGCAGGGTAGCGGGGGGGCTGGACATTCAGTACTTC. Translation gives CASRVAGGLDIQYF.

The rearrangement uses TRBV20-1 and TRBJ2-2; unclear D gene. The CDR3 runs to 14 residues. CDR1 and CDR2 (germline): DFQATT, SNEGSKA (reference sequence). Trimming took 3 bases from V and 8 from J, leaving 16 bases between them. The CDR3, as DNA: TGCAGTGCTAGGGGTCGGGCCCCACGAGGGGAGCTGTTTTTT. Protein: CSARGRAPRGELFF.